A single sample gave rise to the 31 T cell receptor beta chains below, sequenced in a study of Ad26.COV2.S vaccination and SARS-CoV-2 variants. The method was immunoSEQ multiplex PCR; TCRdb's version includes in-frame clones alone and lacks a portion of them. The profile shows 350,000 to 500,000 clones, less than 95% of them singletons. Specified treatment: over 15 received Ad26.COV2.S at low or high dose, single or two shots; several received placebo; per-sample allocation not given. Sampling occurred on day 63 after the first vaccine or placebo injection. The sequencing here drew on peripheral blood, taken in a trial of Ad26.COV2.S vaccine versus placebo. Receptors originate from a person between 18 and 60 years old who received the Ad26.COV2.S COVID-19 vaccine or a placebo.

The chain employs TRBV3-1 (or the pseudogene TRBV3-2) and TRBJ2-7; 8 bases agree with TRBD2. V lost 6 bases, J lost 3 bases, and 1 base stayed unmatched. The CDR3 spans 12 residues. CDR1 is LGHDT and CDR2 is YNNKEL in the germline V gene (reference sequence). Here the CDR3 reads CASRGTSYEQYF. The CDR3 region has the DNA TGTGCCAGCAGGGGGACTAGCTACGAGCAGTACTTC.

The chain carries TRBV3-1 (or the pseudogene TRBV3-2) and TRBJ2-1; TRBD2 aligns across 11 bases. Trimming took 1 base from V and 7 from J; bases not matched to a gene: 9. Per the germline V gene, CDR1 is LGHDT and CDR2 is YNNKEL (reference sequence). The CDR3 runs to 17 residues. For the CDR3, the DNA is TGTGCCAGCAGCCAAGGGGCGAATTTAGCGGGAGGGAATGAGCAGTTCTTC. Its translation is CASSQGANLAGGNEQFF.

Turning to this clone: Other DNA sequences from this sample encode an identical CDR3 as well. The CDR3 DNA follows: TGTGCCACCAGCAGAGAGGGACTAGCATACGAGCAGTACTTC. It encodes CATSREGLAYEQYF. The V gene is TRBV15, the J gene TRBJ2-7; TRBD2 agrees at 9 bases. The junction had 1 base not matched to a gene; V was cut back by 0 bases and J by 4 bases. Germline CDR1 reads LNHNV; CDR2 reads YYDKDF (reference sequence). The CDR3 covers 14 residues.

V usage is TRBV10-3 and J usage is TRBJ2-1; 8 bases agree with TRBD2. Germline CDR1 ENHRY, CDR2 SYGVKD. J lost 6 bases, V lost 6 bases, and 10 bases had no gene match. This CDR3 has 15 amino acids. CDR3: CAIRSSAGVGNEQFF. In DNA form, the CDR3 reads TGTGCCATCAGAAGCTCAGCGGGAGTGGGCAATGAGCAGTTCTTC.

V gene TRBV7-6 combines with J gene TRBJ2-5; possibly TRBD1 for D (6 bases). V gave up 2 bases and J gave up 6 bases, with 13 bases separating them. Germline V lookup: CDR1 SGHVS, CDR2 FNYEAQ. This CDR3 is 14 amino acids long. As DNA, the CDR3 is TGTGCCAGCAGCTTACTGGGGCAGGGGAAGACCCAGTACTTC. Its protein product is CASSLLGQGKTQYF. The full variable domain, with the rest looked up from reference TRBV7-6 and TRBJ2-5, is GAGVSQSPRYKVTKRGQDVALRCDPISGHVSLYWYRQALGQGPEFLTYFNYEAQQDKSGLPNDRFSAERPEGSISTLTIQRTEQRDSAMYRCASSLLGQGKTQYFGPGTRLLVL.

The chain recombines TRBV11-2 with TRBJ2-4; D possibly corresponds to TRBD1 (5 bases). The CDR3 sequence is 17 residues long. The germline gives CDR1 SGHAT, CDR2 FQNNGV. V was cut by 4 bases and J by 0 bases, with 16 bases left in between. As DNA, the CDR3 is TGTGCCAGCAGCTCATGGGGCTCCCGTGGAGCCAAAAACATTCAGTACTTC. Translation gives CASSSWGSRGAKNIQYF.

The genes are TRBV4-2 and TRBJ2-5; 10 bases are shared with TRBD2. In germline, CDR1 is LGHNA, CDR2 YNFKEQ. J gave up 3 bases and V 3 bases, and 7 bases lay outside the gene matches. This CDR3 is built from 16 residues. CDR3 sequence (DNA): TGTGCCAGCAGCCAGGCTAGCGGGAGATCGGAAGAGACCCAGTACTTC. Its protein product is CASSQASGRSEETQYF.

The chain links TRBV9 to TRBJ1-1, with 8 bases identical to TRBD1. Losses at the gene ends were 0 bases for V and 2 bases for J; bases not matched to a gene: 3. The CDR3 covers 15 residues. Germline V gene data show CDR1 as SGDLS and CDR2 as YYNGEE. The CDR3 protein is CASSVGQGPNTEAFF. CDR3 DNA sequence: TGTGCCAGCAGCGTAGGACAGGGGCCTAACACTGAAGCTTTCTTT.

This sequence joins TRBV27 and TRBJ2-7; the match to TRBD1 covers 7 bases. CDR1 MNHEY and CDR2 SMNVEV come from the germline V gene (reference sequence). The CDR3 sequence is 15 residues long. The V gene end was trimmed by 5 bases and the J gene end by 5 bases; junction bases not matched to a gene: 12. The CDR3 DNA follows: TGTGCCAGCAGTCCCATTAGGGGGCGCGTCAACGAGCAGTACTTC. As protein: CASSPIRGRVNEQYF.

The chain employs TRBV6-4 and TRBJ2-1; the D gene could be TRBD1 or TRBD2 (5 bases each). The CDR3 is made up of 17 amino acids. Germline lookup yields CDR1 MRHNA and CDR2 SNTAGT. Trimming removed 5 bases at V and 0 bases at J, with 17 bases between. CDR3 residues: CASSPKSGTVSYNEQFF. The CDR3 DNA sequence: TGTGCCAGCAGTCCCAAATCCGGGACGGTCTCCTACAATGAGCAGTTCTTC.

This clone occurred a few times. The rearrangement links TRBV24-1 to TRBJ1-1, with D uncertain. V was clipped by 1 base and J by 2 bases, with 4 bases between them. Germline CDR1 KGHDR, CDR2 SFDVKD. This CDR3 contains 13 residues. In DNA, the CDR3 is TGTGCCACCAGTGATTTAGGAAACACTGAAGCTTTCTTT. Translated, it gives CATSDLGNTEAFF.

The CDR3: CASSLSSLGPRNQPQHF. CDR3 DNA: TGTGCCAGCAGTTTATCTTCGTTAGGACCGCGCAATCAGCCCCAGCATTTT. V usage is TRBV27 and J usage is TRBJ1-5; D not certain. V was pared by 0 bases and J by 2 bases, with 14 bases between. The germline V gene encodes CDR1 MNHEY and CDR2 SMNVEV (reference sequence). This CDR3 has 17 residues.

The rearrangement links TRBV21-1 to TRBJ2-7; no check of the table's D call, TRBD1, against the DNA was made. TRBV21-1 is a pseudogene segment. This CDR3 region has 15 residues. CDR3 in DNA: TGTGCCAGCAGCAAGGGGGCTAGCCTTGCCTACGAGCAGTACTTC. This sequence encodes CASSKGASLAYEQYF.

The chain couples TRBV28 to TRBJ2-4; TRBD2 agrees at 9 bases. The CDR3 loop spans 12 amino acids. J gave up 9 bases and V 8 bases, and 5 bases lay outside the gene matches. Germline V gives CDR1 MDHEN, CDR2 SYDVKM. The CDR3 coding sequence is TGTGCCAGCCGTGGGACTAGCCCCATTCAGTACTTC. This codes for CASRGTSPIQYF.

The V and J genes are TRBV24-1 and TRBJ2-1; D possibly corresponds to TRBD2 (5 bases). V lost 3 bases and J 4 bases, leaving 9 bases between the germline ends. CDR3 length: 14 residues. Germline V lookup: CDR1 KGHDR, CDR2 SFDVKD. The CDR3 coding sequence is TGTGCCACCAGTGATCCCGGGAATTACAATGAGCAGTTCTTC. Amino acids: CATSDPGNYNEQFF.

The chain joins TRBV5-8 to TRBJ1-5; no clear D gene. Germline V gene sequence: CDR1 SGHTS, CDR2 YDEGEE. The CDR3 contains 16 residues. Trimming took 0 bases from V and 0 from J, leaving 10 bases between them. CDR3: CASSLVGTYSNQPQHF. Here the CDR3 DNA reads TGTGCCAGCAGCTTGGTTGGCACTTATAGCAATCAGCCCCAGCATTTT.

This clone was seen a few times. The rearrangement uses TRBV6-2 or TRBV6-3 and TRBJ1-2; TRBD1 matches at 9 bases. After removal of 4 bases from V and 5 bases from J, the junction contained 11 bases not matched to a gene. The CDR3 loop spans 16 amino acids. Looked up from germline, CDR1 is MNHEY and CDR2 is SVGEGT. CDR3 sequence reads: CASSSWTGVSDYGYTF. DNA for the CDR3: TGTGCCAGCAGTTCCTGGACAGGGGTGTCCGATTATGGCTACACCTTC.

This clone was picked up one time. V gene TRBV4-1 combines with J gene TRBJ2-3, with TRBD1 matching over 8 bases. Germline values: CDR1 MGHRA, CDR2 YSYEKL. The CDR3 is made up of 16 amino acids. Trimming removed 1 base from V and 6 bases from J; junction bases left unmatched: 9. The DNA of the CDR3 is TGCGCCAGCAGCCAAGTGTTGTCAGGGGGCGTTGATACGCAGTATTTT. This encodes CASSQVLSGGVDTQYF.

V and J are TRBV5-1 and TRBJ2-5, with a tentative D call TRBD1 (5 bases). There are 14 residues in the CDR3. Germline CDR1 reads SGHRS; CDR2 reads YFSETQ. The ends were cut back, 2 bases at V and 2 bases at J, with 10 bases in the middle. The CDR3 DNA is TGCGCCAGCAGCTTTCAGGACAAGCAAGAGACCCAGTACTTC. Encoded protein: CASSFQDKQETQYF.

The genes are TRBV28 and TRBJ2-3; the D is unclear. Trimming took 4 bases from V and 10 from J, leaving 12 bases between them. From germline, CDR1 is MDHEN and CDR2 SYDVKM. CDR3 size: 12 residues. The CDR3 loop is CASSSTPSPQYF. The CDR3 region has the DNA TGTGCCAGCAGTTCTACCCCCTCCCCGCAGTATTTT. The full variable domain, completed using reference TRBV28 and TRBJ2-3, is DVKVTQSSRYLVKRTGEKVFLECVQDMDHENMFWYRQDPGLGLRLIYFSYDVKMKEKGDIPEGYSVSREKKERFSLILESASTNQTSMYLCASSSTPSPQYFGPGTRLTVL.

This chain joins TRBV13 and TRBJ2-5; 10 bases line up with TRBD1. This CDR3 region has 16 residues. Germline CDR1 and CDR2: PRHDT and FYEKMQ (reference sequence). V lost 4 bases to trimming and J lost 7 bases; unmatched junction nucleotides: 12. CDR3 nucleotide sequence: TGTGCCAGCAGCTATCTCCCGGACAGGGGGGGCTGGACCCAGTACTTC. It codes for CASSYLPDRGGWTQYF.

Here the CDR3 reads CASSERGPKRETQYF. The CDR3 DNA follows: TGTGCCAGCAGTGAAAGGGGGCCCAAACGAGAGACCCAGTACTTC. This chain links TRBV2 with TRBJ2-5, with TRBD1 matching 7 bases. CDR3 length: 15 residues. Trimming cost V 2 bases and J 4 bases; bases outside gene matches: 7. Germline V gene data show CDR1 as SNHLY and CDR2 as FYNNEI.

The chain links TRBV30 to TRBJ1-1; the D is unclear. The germline V gene encodes CDR1 GTSNPN and CDR2 SVGIG (reference sequence). The CDR3 covers 16 residues. With 3 bases removed from V and 1 base from J, the gap between germline ends came to 18 bases. CDR3 DNA sequence: TGTGCCTGGAGCATTCGCCTAGGGTTGAGGAACACTGAAGCTTTCTTT. Its protein is CAWSIRLGLRNTEAFF.

The chain links TRBV11-3 to TRBJ2-2; possibly TRBD2 for D (6 bases). Germline CDR1 is SGHNT and CDR2 is YENEEA. V shed 0 bases and J shed 5 bases, with 16 bases lying between them. CDR3 length equals 17 residues. Here the CDR3 DNA reads TGTGCCAGCAGCTTAGATCTCCTCGGGAGAGGAACCGGGGAGCTGTTTTTT. The encoded protein is CASSLDLLGRGTGELFF.

The chain has TRBV7-2 and TRBJ1-1, with unresolved D. This CDR3 contains 13 residues. Germline assignment: CDR1 SGHTA and CDR2 FQGNSA. The V gene lost 5 bases and the J gene lost 5 bases, with 12 bases spanning the gap. CDR3 region: CASSLLDLTEAFF. The CDR3 DNA is TGTGCCAGCAGCCTCCTAGACTTGACTGAAGCTTTCTTT.

The J gene is TRBJ1-1, the V gene TRBV27, with 10 bases lining up with TRBD1. Trimming cost V 5 bases and J 4 bases; bases outside gene matches: 4. CDR3 length: 14 amino acids. Germline-derived CDR1 and CDR2 are MNHEY and SMNVEV (reference sequence). The CDR3 region has the DNA TGTGCCAGCAGTCCGGGACAGGGGTTCACTGAAGCTTTCTTT. It codes for CASSPGQGFTEAFF.

The chain joins TRBV28 to TRBJ1-3, with 7 bases identical to TRBD1. There are 17 residues in the CDR3. V lost 3 bases to trimming and J lost 2 bases; unmatched junction nucleotides: 10. Per germline, CDR1 MDHEN and CDR2 SYDVKM. The CDR3 DNA reads as TGTGCCAGCAGTTTTGGAAAATGGGACAGACCTGGAAACACCATATATTTT. Protein sequence: CASSFGKWDRPGNTIYF. The full variable domain, its missing parts supplied by reference TRBV28 and TRBJ1-3, is DVKVTQSSRYLVKRTGEKVFLECVQDMDHENMFWYRQDPGLGLRLIYFSYDVKMKEKGDIPEGYSVSREKKERFSLILESASTNQTSMYLCASSFGKWDRPGNTIYFGEGSWLTVV.

This chain links TRBV28 with TRBJ2-7; D possibly corresponds to TRBD2 (6 bases). With 2 bases removed from V and 3 bases from J, the gap between germline ends came to 8 bases. Germline CDR1 is MDHEN and CDR2 is SYDVKM. The CDR3 covers 13 residues. CDR3 sequence: CASSLPGLYEQYF. The CDR3 bases are TGTGCCAGCAGTTTACCGGGACTCTACGAGCAGTACTTC. Together with reference TRBV28 and TRBJ2-7, the CDR3 gives the full variable domain: DVKVTQSSRYLVKRTGEKVFLECVQDMDHENMFWYRQDPGLGLRLIYFSYDVKMKEKGDIPEGYSVSREKKERFSLILESASTNQTSMYLCASSLPGLYEQYFGPGTRLTVT.

The DNA of the CDR3 is TGTGCCAGCAAGCGGGATAGCACAGATACGCAGTATTTT. This encodes CASKRDSTDTQYF. The chain has TRBV7-9 and TRBJ2-3; TRBD2 aligns across 7 bases. V shed 7 bases, J shed 0 bases, and the junction held 1 base outside the gene matches. The CDR3 loop spans 13 amino acids. CDR1 SEHNR and CDR2 FQNEAQ come from the germline V gene (reference sequence).

The V and J genes are TRBV6-2 or TRBV6-3 and TRBJ2-5; 8 nucleotides match TRBD1. This CDR3 is 18 amino acids long. CDR1 is MNHEY and CDR2 is SVGEGT in the germline V gene. J gave up 4 bases and V 4 bases, and 17 bases lay outside the gene matches. CDR3 loop: CASSFSTPGQEEGETQYF. CDR3 DNA sequence: TGTGCCAGCAGTTTTAGTACTCCGGGACAGGAGGAGGGAGAGACCCAGTACTTC.

A few counts support this clone. The sample carries other DNA sequences with the same CDR3. The chain is built from TRBV5-1 and TRBJ1-5, with D perhaps TRBD1 (5 bases). V was clipped by 0 bases and J by 0 bases, with 7 bases between them. This CDR3 comprises 15 residues. Germline V gene lookup returns CDR1 SGHRS and CDR2 YFSETQ. CDR3 sequence (DNA): TGCGCCAGCAGCTTGGCGGGGCTTAGCAATCAGCCCCAGCATTTT. It translates to CASSLAGLSNQPQHF.